Listed here is a single T cell receptor beta chain. Its antigen is not yet known. Nothing much larger sits one base from this clone, and base qualities are not available. The donors were included in the validation cohort of around 120 subjects, a group kept apart from the approximately 700-subject first cohort. This specimen belongs to a study of cytomegalovirus exposure and HLA in healthy donors (dated by TCRdb to 2017 to 2019). Context from the whole study: According to a later analysis, one platform produced both the 110 or so validation repertoires and the approximately 670 repertoires of the first cohort. To predict cytomegalovirus infection status, the study combined high-throughput TCR immunosequencing, statistical association of individual TCRs with disease status, and machine learning. The aim of the study was to test whether cataloging public T cell receptors could identify signatures of past pathogen exposure. Along with the roughly 670-subject first cohort, a separate validation cohort of roughly 110 different subjects was used.

The CDR3, cysteine through phenylalanine, is 15 amino acids long. Here the CDR3 DNA is all that survives: 45 bases in frame from base 1. V is pruned by 2 bases and J by 8 bases, leaving 9 bases of the junction without a gene match. In the germline V gene, CDR1 corresponds to MGHRA and CDR2 to YSYEKL. The paper as a whole reports these results and caveats: The authors suggested that the approach could potentially be generalized to other disease states and immunological phenotypes. A total of 150 to 200 TCR beta chains were listed by the study as associated with cytomegalovirus. Three of the identified cytomegalovirus-associated TCR beta chains were confirmed in vitro to be specific for cytomegalovirus antigens. Across donors, most TCR sequences were observed very rarely, whereas some public TCRs were present in many individuals. Subsequent analysis determined that TCRs grouped into clusters in the first cohort also showed a tendency toward co-occurrence across the 120 or so validation repertoires, and 85% to 95% of cluster scores exceeded 0. Cytomegalovirus status was reported to be diagnosed by the classifier with high specificity and sensitivity in both the original and validation cohorts. The validation cohort had no HLA typing available for a later analysis, so co-occurrence within that cohort was assessed over all 120 or so repertoires.

Library preparation employed the immunoSEQ multiplex PCR assay. Per the authors' processing: To diagnose cytomegalovirus status from the catalog of TCR beta chain sequences, a statistical classification framework was built. The immuneACCESS repertoire file appears here via TCRdb, limited to in-frame rearrangements. These files lack a portion of the clones; in checked studies, under half of the deficit traces to unresolved V genes, and the cause of the others is not known. Clonal size and the V and J genes are those of that table, whereas D and trimming came from the DNA. This sample comprises 95,000 to 150,000 clones, around nine tenths of them detected only once. The ten top clones hold more than 1.5% of the sample.

The sequencing input was PBMCs. In this chain, TRBV4-1 is recombined with TRBJ1-2, and 9 bases in between align with TRBD1. The TCR was taken from a woman under 30 in good health and CMV-seronegative. At the DNA level, the sequence is TGCGCCAGCAGCCAAAGGGACAGGACAGGGGACGGCTACACCTTC. Translated, it gives CASSQRDRTGDGYTF.